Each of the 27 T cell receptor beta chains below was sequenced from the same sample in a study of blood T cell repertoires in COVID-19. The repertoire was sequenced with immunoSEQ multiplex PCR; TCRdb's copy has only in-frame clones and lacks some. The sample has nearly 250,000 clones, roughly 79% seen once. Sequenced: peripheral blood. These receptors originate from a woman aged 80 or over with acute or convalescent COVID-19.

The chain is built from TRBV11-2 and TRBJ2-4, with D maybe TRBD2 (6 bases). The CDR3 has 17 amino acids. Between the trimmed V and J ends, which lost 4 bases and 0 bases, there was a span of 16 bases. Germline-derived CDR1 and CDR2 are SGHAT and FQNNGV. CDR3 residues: CASSSLRGNLAKNIQYF. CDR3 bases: TGTGCCAGCAGCTCACTCCGGGGGAATTTAGCCAAAAACATTCAGTACTTC.

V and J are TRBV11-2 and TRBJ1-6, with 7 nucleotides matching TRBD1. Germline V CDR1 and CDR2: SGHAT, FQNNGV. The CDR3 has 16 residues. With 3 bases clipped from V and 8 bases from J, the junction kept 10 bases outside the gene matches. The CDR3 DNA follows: TGTGCCAGCAGCTTTGGGACAGTAAGGGGGCATTCACCCCTCCACTTT. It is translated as CASSFGTVRGHSPLHF.

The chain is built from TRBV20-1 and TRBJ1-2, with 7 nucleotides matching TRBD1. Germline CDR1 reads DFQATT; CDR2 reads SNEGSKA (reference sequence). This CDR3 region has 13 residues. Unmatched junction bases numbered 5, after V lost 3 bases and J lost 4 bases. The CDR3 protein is CSASVQGTYGYTF. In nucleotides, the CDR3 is TGCAGTGCTAGTGTACAGGGGACCTATGGCTACACCTTC.

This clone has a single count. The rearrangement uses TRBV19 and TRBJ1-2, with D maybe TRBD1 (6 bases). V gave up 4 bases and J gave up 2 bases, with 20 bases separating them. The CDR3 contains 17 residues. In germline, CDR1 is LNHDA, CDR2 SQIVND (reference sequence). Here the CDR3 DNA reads TGTGCCAGTAGTAGAAGTGGAGTGACAGGTCCGAACTATGGCTACACCTTC. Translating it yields CASSRSGVTGPNYGYTF.

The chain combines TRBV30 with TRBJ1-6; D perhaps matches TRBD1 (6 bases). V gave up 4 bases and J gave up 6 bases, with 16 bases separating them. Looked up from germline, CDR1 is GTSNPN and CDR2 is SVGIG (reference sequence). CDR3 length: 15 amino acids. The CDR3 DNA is TGTGCCTGGAAATTGGGGCAGGGGCCTAATTCACCCCTCCACTTT. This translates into CAWKLGQGPNSPLHF.

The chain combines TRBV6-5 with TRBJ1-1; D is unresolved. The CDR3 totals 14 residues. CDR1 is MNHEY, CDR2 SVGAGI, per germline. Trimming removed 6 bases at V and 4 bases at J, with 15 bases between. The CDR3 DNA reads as TGTGCCAGCAGCGCAACTACAACGGGCACTGAAGCTTTCTTT. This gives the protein CASSATTTGTEAFF.

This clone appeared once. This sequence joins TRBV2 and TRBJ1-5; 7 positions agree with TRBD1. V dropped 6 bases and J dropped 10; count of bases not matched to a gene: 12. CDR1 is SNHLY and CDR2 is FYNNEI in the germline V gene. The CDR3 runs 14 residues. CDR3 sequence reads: CASSPDRAQGPQHF. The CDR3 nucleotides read TGTGCCAGCAGCCCCGACAGGGCGCAAGGTCCCCAGCATTTT.

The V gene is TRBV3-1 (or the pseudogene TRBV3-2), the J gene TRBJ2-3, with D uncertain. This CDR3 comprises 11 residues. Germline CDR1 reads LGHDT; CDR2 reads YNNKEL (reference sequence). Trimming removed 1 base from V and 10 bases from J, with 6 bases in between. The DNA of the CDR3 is TGTGCCAGCAGCCAAGCCGCGTCGCAGTATTTT. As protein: CASSQAASQYF.

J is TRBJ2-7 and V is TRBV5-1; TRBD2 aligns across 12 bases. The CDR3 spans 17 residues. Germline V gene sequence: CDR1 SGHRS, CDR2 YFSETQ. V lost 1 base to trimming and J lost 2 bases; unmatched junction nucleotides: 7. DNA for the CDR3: TGCGCCAGCAGCTTGAGTACTAGCGGGAGGCCCACCTACGAGCAGTACTTC. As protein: CASSLSTSGRPTYEQYF.

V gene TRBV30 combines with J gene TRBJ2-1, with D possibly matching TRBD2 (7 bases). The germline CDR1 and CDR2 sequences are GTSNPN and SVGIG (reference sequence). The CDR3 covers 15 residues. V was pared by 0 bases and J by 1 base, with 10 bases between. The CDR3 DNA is TGTGCCTGGAGTGTAGGGGGGGCATCCTACAATGAGCAGTTCTTC. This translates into CAWSVGGASYNEQFF.

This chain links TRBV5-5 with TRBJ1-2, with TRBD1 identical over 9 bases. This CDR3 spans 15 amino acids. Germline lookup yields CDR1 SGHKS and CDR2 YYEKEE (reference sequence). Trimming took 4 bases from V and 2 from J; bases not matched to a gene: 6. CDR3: CASSHRGTGNYGYTF. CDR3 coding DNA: TGTGCCAGCAGCCATAGAGGGACAGGGAACTATGGCTACACCTTC.

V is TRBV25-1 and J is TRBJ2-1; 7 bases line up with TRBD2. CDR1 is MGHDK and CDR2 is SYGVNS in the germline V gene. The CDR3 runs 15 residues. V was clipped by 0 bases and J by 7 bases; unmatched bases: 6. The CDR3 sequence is CASSEYRGRSNEQFF. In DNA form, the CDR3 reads TGTGCCAGCAGTGAATATCGCGGGAGATCGAATGAGCAGTTCTTC.

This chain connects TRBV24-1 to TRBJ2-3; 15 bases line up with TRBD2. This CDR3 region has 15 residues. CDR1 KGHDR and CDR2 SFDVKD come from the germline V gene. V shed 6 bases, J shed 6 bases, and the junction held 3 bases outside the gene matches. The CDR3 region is CATSQGTSGRDTQYF. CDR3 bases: TGTGCCACCAGTCAAGGGACTAGCGGGAGGGATACGCAGTATTTT.

The CDR3 DNA is TGTGCCAGCAGCTTTCCGGGACATCGAGGGGAGCAGTACTTC. The encoded protein is CASSFPGHRGEQYF. The chain couples TRBV11-2 to TRBJ2-7, with D perhaps matching TRBD1 (6 bases). The CDR3 contains 14 residues. Germline values: CDR1 SGHAT, CDR2 FQNNGV. Trimming left V 3 bases short and J 7 bases short, with 16 bases between.

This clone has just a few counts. The chain's CDR3 is CATLGTGVRLEGYTF. The CDR3 nucleotides are TGTGCCACTCTCGGGACAGGGGTGAGGCTCGAGGGCTACACCTTC. The rearrangement links TRBV19 to TRBJ1-2; 10 nucleotides align to TRBD1. CDR3 length: 15 amino acids. The V gene's germline CDR1 is LNHDA and CDR2 SQIVND (reference sequence). J lost 8 bases, V lost 10 bases, and 16 bases had no gene match.

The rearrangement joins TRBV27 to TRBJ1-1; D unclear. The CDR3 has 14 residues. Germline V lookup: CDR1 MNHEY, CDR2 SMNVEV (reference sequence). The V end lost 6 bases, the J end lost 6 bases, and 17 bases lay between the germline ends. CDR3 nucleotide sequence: TGTGCCAGCAGCAGACACCTTGGGTTACCTGAAGCTTTCTTT. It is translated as CASSRHLGLPEAFF.

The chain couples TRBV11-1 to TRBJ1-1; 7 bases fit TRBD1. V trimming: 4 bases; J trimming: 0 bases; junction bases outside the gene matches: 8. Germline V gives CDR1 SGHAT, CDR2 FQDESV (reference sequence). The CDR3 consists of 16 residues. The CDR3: CASSSQGGGLNTEAFF. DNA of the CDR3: TGTGCCAGCAGCTCCCAGGGGGGAGGCCTGAACACTGAAGCTTTCTTT. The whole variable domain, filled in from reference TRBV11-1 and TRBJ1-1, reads EAEVAQSPRYKITEKSQAVAFWCDPISGHATLYWYRQILGQGPELLVQFQDESVVDDSQLPKDRFSAERLKGVDSTLKIQPAELGDSAMYLCASSSQGGGLNTEAFFGQGTRLTVV.

The CDR3 protein is CASSLPRAGTSGNTQYF. The CDR3, as DNA: TGTGCCAGCAGCTTACCAAGAGCCGGGACTAGCGGAAATACGCAGTATTTT. The chain is built from TRBV11-2 and TRBJ2-3; 11 nucleotides line up with TRBD2. CDR1 is SGHAT and CDR2 is FQNNGV in the germline V gene. CDR3 length: 17 amino acids. The V and J ends lost 2 bases and 7 bases, in that order; junction bases with no gene match: 11.

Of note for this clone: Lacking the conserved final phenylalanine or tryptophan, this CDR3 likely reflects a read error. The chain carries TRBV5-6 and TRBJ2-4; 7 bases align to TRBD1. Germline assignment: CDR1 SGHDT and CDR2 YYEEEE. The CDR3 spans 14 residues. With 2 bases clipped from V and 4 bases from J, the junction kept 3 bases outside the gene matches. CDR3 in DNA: TGTGCCAGCAGCTTACCGGGACAGAAAAACATTCAGTACCTC. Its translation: CASSLPGQKNIQYL.

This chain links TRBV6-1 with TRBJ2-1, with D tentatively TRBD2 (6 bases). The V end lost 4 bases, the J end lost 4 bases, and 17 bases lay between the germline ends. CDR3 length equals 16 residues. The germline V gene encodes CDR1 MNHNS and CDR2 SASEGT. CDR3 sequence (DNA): TGTGCCAGCAGTGCTGAACTAGCCCCCGTTTACAATGAGCAGTTCTTC. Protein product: CASSAELAPVYNEQFF.

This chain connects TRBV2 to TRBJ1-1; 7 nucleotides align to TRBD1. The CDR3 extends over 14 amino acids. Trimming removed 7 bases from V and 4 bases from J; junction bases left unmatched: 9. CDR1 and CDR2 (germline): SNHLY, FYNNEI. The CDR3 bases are TGTGCCAGCATATCGACAGGGCGGATCACTGAAGCTTTCTTT. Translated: CASISTGRITEAFF.

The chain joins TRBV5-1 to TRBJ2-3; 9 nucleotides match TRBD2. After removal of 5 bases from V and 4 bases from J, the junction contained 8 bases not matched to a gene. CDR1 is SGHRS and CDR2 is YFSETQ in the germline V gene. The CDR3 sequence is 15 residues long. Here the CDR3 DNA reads TGCGCCAGCAGTGGGCTAGCGGGGTCCGCAGATACGCAGTATTTT. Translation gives CASSGLAGSADTQYF.

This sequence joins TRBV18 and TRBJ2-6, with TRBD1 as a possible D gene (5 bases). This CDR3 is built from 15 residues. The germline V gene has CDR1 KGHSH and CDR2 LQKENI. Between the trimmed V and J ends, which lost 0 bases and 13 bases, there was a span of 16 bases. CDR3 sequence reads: CASSPPTDSRGVLTF. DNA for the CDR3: TGTGCCAGCTCACCACCGACAGATTCTCGCGGAGTCCTGACTTTC.

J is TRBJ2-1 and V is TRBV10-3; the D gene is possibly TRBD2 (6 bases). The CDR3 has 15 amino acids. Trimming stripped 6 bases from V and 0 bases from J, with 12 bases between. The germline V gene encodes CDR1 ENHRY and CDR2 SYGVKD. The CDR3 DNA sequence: TGTGCCATCAGGGGGTTAGCGGCCTCCTACAATGAGCAGTTCTTC. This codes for CAIRGLAASYNEQFF.

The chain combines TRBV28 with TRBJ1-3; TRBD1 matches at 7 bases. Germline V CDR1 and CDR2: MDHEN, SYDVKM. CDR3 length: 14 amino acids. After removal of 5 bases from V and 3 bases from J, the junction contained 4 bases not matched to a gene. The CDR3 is CASSRDRLGNTIYF. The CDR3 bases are TGTGCCAGCAGTAGGGACAGACTTGGAAACACCATATATTTT.

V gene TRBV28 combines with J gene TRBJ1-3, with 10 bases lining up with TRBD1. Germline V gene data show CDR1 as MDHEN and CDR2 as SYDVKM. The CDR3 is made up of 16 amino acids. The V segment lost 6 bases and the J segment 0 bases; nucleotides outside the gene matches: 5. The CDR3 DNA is TGTGCCAGCAGCCCAAGGACAGGGGGCTCTGGAAACACCATATATTTT. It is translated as CASSPRTGGSGNTIYF.

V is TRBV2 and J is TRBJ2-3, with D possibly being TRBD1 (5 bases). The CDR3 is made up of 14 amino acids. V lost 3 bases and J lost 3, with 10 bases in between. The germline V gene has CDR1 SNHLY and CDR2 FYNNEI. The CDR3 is CASSEWQGTDTQYF. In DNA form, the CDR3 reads TGTGCCAGCAGTGAGTGGCAGGGTACAGATACGCAGTATTTT.